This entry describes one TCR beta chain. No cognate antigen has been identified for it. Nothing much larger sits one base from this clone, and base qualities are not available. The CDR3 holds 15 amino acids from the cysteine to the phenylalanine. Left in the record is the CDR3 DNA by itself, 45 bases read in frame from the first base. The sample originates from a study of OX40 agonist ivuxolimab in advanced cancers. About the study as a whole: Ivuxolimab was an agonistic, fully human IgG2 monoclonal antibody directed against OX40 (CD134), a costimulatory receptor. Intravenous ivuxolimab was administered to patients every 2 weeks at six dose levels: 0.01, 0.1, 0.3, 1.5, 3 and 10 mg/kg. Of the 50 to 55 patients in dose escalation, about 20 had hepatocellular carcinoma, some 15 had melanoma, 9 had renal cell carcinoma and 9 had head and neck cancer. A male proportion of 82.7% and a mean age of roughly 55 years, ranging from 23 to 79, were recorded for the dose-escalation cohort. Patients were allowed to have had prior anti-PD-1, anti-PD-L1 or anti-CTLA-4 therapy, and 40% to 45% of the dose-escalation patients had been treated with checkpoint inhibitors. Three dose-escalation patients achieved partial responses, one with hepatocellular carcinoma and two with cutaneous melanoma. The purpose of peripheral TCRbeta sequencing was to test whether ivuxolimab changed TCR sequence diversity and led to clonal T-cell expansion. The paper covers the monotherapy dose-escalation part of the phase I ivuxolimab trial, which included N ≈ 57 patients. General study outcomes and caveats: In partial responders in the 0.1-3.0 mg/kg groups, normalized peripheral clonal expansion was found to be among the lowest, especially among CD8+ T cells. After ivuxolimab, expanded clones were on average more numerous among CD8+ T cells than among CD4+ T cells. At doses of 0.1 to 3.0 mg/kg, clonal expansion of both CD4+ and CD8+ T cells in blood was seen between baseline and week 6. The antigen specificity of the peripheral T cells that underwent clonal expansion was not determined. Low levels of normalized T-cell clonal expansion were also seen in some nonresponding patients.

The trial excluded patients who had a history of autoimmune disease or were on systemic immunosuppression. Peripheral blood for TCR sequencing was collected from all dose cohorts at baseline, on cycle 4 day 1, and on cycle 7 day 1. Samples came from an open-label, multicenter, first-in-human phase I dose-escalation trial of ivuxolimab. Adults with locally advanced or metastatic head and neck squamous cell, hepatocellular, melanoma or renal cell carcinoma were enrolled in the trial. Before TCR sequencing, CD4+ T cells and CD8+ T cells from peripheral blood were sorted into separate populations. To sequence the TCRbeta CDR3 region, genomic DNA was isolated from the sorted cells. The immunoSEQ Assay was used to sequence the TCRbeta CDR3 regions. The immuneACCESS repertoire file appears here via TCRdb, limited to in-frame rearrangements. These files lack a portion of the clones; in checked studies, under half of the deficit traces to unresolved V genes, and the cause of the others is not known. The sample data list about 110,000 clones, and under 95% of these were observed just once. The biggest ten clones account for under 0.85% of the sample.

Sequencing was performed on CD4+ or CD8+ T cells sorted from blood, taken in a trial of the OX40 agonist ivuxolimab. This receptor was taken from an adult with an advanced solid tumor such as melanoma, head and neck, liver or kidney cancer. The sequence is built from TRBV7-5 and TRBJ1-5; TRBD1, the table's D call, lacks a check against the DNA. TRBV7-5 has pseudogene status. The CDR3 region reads CARSIGTGLTQPQHF. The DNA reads TGTGCCAGAAGCATCGGGACAGGTCTCACTCAGCCCCAGCATTTT.